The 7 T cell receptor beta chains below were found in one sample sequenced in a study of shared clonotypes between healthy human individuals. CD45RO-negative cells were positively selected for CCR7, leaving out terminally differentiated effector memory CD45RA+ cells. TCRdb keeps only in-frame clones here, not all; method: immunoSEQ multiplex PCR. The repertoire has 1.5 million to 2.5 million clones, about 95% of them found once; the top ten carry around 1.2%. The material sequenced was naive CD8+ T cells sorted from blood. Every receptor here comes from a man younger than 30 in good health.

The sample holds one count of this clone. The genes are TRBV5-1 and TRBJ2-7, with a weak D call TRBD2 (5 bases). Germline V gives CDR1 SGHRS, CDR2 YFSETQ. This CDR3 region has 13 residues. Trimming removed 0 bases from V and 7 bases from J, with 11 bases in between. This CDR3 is CASSLVPRREQYF. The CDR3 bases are TGCGCCAGCAGCTTGGTACCTCGGAGGGAGCAGTACTTC.

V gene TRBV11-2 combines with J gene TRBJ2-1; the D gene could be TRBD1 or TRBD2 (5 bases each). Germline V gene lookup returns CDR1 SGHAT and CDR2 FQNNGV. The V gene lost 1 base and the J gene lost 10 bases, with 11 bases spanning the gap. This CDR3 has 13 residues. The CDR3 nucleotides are TGTGCCAGCAGCTTAGTAGGTAGGGACGAGCAGTTCTTC. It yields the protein CASSLVGRDEQFF.

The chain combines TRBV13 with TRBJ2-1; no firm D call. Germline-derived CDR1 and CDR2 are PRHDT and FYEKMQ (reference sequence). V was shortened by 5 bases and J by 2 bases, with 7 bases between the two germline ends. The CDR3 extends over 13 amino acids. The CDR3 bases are TGTGCCAGCAGCCCGCCCACCTACAATGAGCAGTTCTTC. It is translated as CASSPPTYNEQFF. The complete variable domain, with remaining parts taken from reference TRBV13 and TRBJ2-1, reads AAGVIQSPRHLIKEKRETATLKCYPIPRHDTVYWYQQGPGQDPQFLISFYEKMQSDKGSIPDRFSAQQFSDYHSELNMSSLELGDSALYFCASSPPTYNEQFFGPGTRLTVL.

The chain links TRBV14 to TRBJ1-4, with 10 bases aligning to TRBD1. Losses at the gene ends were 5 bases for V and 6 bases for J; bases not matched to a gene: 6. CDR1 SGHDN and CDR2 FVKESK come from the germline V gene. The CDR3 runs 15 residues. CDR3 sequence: CASSELDRGYEKLFF. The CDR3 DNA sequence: TGTGCCAGCAGCGAGCTGGACAGGGGGTATGAAAAACTGTTTTTT. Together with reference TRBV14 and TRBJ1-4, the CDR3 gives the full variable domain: EAGVTQFPSHSVIEKGQTVTLRCDPISGHDNLYWYRRVMGKEIKFLLHFVKESKQDESGMPNNRFLAERTGGTYSTLKVQPAELEDSGVYFCASSELDRGYEKLFFGSGTQLSVL.

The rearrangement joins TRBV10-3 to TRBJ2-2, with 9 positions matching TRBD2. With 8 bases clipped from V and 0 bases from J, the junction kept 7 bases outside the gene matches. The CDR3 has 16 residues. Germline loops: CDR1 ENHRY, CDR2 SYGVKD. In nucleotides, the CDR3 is TGTGCCATCGGGTCTAGCGGGACCACGAACACCGGGGAGCTGTTTTTT. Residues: CAIGSSGTTNTGELFF.

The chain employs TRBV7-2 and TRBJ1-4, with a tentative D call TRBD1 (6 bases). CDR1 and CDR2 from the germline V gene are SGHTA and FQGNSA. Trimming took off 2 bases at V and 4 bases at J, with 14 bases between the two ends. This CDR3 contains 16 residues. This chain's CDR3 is CASSLQGIGHNEKLFF. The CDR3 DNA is TGTGCCAGCAGCTTACAGGGGATCGGGCATAATGAAAAACTGTTTTTT.

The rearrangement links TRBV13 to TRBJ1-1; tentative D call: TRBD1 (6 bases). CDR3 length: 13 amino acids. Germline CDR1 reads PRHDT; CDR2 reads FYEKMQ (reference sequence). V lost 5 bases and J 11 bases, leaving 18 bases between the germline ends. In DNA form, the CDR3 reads TGTGCCAGCAGCCCGTCTTCCTCAGGGGACGCTTTCTTT. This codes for CASSPSSSGDAFF.